This T cell receptor (beta chain) was sequenced during a study of long-term antiretroviral therapy in people with HIV. Survey-level resolution applied to immunoSEQ assay v3.0. The data were produced by immunoSEQ multiplex PCR, yet TCRdb's version contains in-frame clones alone and is incomplete. The table shows some 22,000 clones, with around three quarters occurring only once. Study-wide findings and caveats: Repertoire dominance by clones expanded before ART was seen at all time points.

This clone was counted once. Its antigen is undetermined. The receptor's source is a woman between 35 and 50 years old with HIV. This material consisted of unsorted PBMCs, taken 4.1 years after starting antiretroviral therapy.

Here the CDR3 reads CASSVGEGALYSNQPQHF. CDR3 nucleotide sequence: TGTGCCAGCAGCGTAGGAGAGGGGGCACTATATAGCAATCAGCCCCAGCATTTT. The chain has TRBV9 and TRBJ1-5; the match to TRBD1 covers 7 bases. Trimming cost V 0 bases and J 0 bases; bases outside gene matches: 9. This CDR3 comprises 18 residues. The V gene's germline CDR1 is SGDLS and CDR2 YYNGEE. The whole variable domain, filled in from reference TRBV9 and TRBJ1-5, reads DSGVTQTPKHLITATGQRVTLRCSPRSGDLSVYWYQQSLDQGLQFLIQYYNGEERAKGNILERFSAQQFPDLHSELNLSSLELGDSALYFCASSVGEGALYSNQPQHFGDGTRLSIL.